What follows is one T cell receptor beta chain and its context. The data stem from a study of blood T cell repertoires in COVID-19. In the study's own analysis: Nucleated cell number was recorded as an estimate derived from reference gene primer amplification. Assay used: immunoSEQ multiplex PCR; TCRdb lists only in-frame clones, some missing. From that table come the V and J calls and clone size; the DNA was used to work out D and trimming. The top ten clones hold 7.5% to 10% of a sample with about 180,000 clones, about 83% of them seen once. The sequence derives from a woman aged 30 to 39 who had recovered from COVID-19. Specimen: PBMCs or T cells enriched from blood (not recorded which).

The CDR3 loop reads CSVEDDGQRVGGYTF. The CDR3 DNA reads TGCAGCGTTGAAGATGACGGCCAGAGGGTTGGTGGCTACACCTTC. The chain carries TRBV29-1 and TRBJ1-2, with D unclear. Germline V gives CDR1 SQVTM, CDR2 ANQGSEA. The CDR3 has 15 residues. V dropped 0 bases and J dropped 7 bases, with 18 bases sitting between them. The whole variable domain, filled in from reference TRBV29-1 and TRBJ1-2, reads SAVISQKPSRDICQRGTSLTIQCQVDSQVTMMFWYRQQPGQSLTLIATANQGSEATYESGFVIDKFPISRPNLTFSTLTVSNMSPEDSSIYLCSVEDDGQRVGGYTFGSGTRLTVV.